A selection of T cell receptor beta chains follows, all from one sample in a study of T cells in Graves' hyperthyroidism and ophthalmopathy. One entry per CDR3 protein results from TCRdb running MiXCR on the multiplex PCR reads. The sample contains roughly 710,000 distinct CDR3 sequences, approximately 36% of which appear only once. Material for sequencing was blood. The receptors were sampled from a woman between 40 and 50 years old with Graves' hyperthyroidism. Both conserved end residues are part of each CDR3. The D gene is left open where the match is weak. Some rows mark clone size as missing; the rest say once, few, many or name a class of expanded clone.

>TRBJ2-7|TRBV7-8|.|.
TGTGCCAGCAGAACACCGGGACGGAGAATCTTC
CASRTPGRRIF
>TRBJ1-5|TRBV7-9|.|many
TGTGCCAGCAGCTTCGGGGGGAACCAGCCCCAGCATTTT
CASSFGGNQPQHF
>TRBJ1-2|TRBV29-1|.|.
TGCAGCGTAGACGGACCTACCTATGGCTACACCTTC
CSVDGPTYGYTF
>TRBJ1-6|TRBV25-1|TRBD1|.
TGTGCCAGCACGACGACAGGGCTCAATTCACCCCTCCACTTT
CASTTTGLNSPLHF
>TRBJ1-2|TRBV2|.|many
TGTGCCAGCGAATTGGACTATGGCTACACCTTC
CASELDYGYTF
>TRBJ1-2|TRBV12-3/TRBV12-4|TRBD1|.
TGTGCCAGCAGAGGCGGGTCACAGGGGGGCTTTGGCTATGGCTACACCTTC
CASRGGSQGGFGYGYTF
>TRBJ1-5|TRBV6-5|.|.
TGTGCCAGCACTGACTATAGCAATCAGCCCCAGCATTTT
CASTDYSNQPQHF
>TRBJ2-2|TRBV29-1|TRBD2|.
TGCAGCGCCTCCCGGCCGGCGGGAGGGAACACCGGGGAGCTGTTTTTT
CSASRPAGGNTGELFF
>TRBJ2-5|TRBV7-2|TRBD2|many
TGTGCCAGCAGCCTAGGGACTAGCGGGAGTAGGAAGACCCAGTACTTC
CASSLGTSGSRKTQYF
>TRBJ1-1|TRBV11-2|TRBD1|.
TGTGCCAGCAGCACCAGACAGGGCCTACGGAGAGATATGAACACTGAAGCTTTCTTT
CASSTRQGLRRDMNTEAFF
>TRBJ1-6|TRBV10-3|.|few
TGTGCCATCGCAACAGAAGCACAAAATTCACCCCTCCACTTT
CAIATEAQNSPLHF
>TRBJ1-3|TRBV12-3/TRBV12-4|.|many
TGTGCCAGCAGTTTACGGGTAAACACCATATATTTT
CASSLRVNTIYF
>TRBJ2-2|TRBV5-1|.|many
TGCGCCAGCAGCTTGACCTTGAACACCGGGGAGCTGTTTTTT
CASSLTLNTGELFF
>TRBJ2-7|TRBV7-9|.|many
TGTGCCAGCAGCTTTTTGCCAGGGAGGTACGAGCAGTACTTC
CASSFLPGRYEQYF
>TRBJ1-2|TRBV7-6|.|many
TGTGCCAGCGCTCCTCTGGACTATGGCTACACCTTC
CASAPLDYGYTF
>TRBJ2-2|TRBV29-1|TRBD2|few
TGCAGCGTTTCGGGACTAGCGGGAATCGGGGAGCTGTTTTTT
CSVSGLAGIGELFF
>TRBJ2-2|TRBV6-5|TRBD1|.
TGTGCCAGCACCGTACAGGGGATCCTAGCCGGGGAGCTGTTTTTT
CASTVQGILAGELFF
>TRBJ1-3|TRBV27|.|.
TGTGCCAGCGCAAGGAGCTCTGGAAACACCATATATTTT
CASARSSGNTIYF
>TRBJ2-5|TRBV7-8|TRBD2|.
TGTGCCAGCAGCTTTAGCGGGGGGGCCTGGGAGACCCAGTACTTC
CASSFSGGAWETQYF
>TRBJ1-1|TRBV10-3|.|.
TGTGCCATCAGTCCATCGGGGGGGACCGAGACTGAAGCTTTCTTT
CAISPSGGTETEAFF
>TRBJ1-5|TRBV20-1|.|.
TGCAGTGCTACCAGGACTGTGGGGGCAGATCAGCTCCAGCATTTT
CSATRTVGADQLQHF
>TRBJ1-1|TRBV4-3|.|.
TGCGCCAGCAGCCTAAGAGTGGACAGAAGGGGTGGGACTGAAGCTTTCTTT
CASSLRVDRRGGTEAFF
>TRBJ2-5|TRBV20-1|TRBD2|.
TGCAGTGCTAGTGCCCAACCGGGACTAGCGGGGTTGGGGGGGGAGACCCAGTACTTC
CSASAQPGLAGLGGETQYF
>TRBJ1-2|TRBV29-1|TRBD1|many
TGCAGCGACGGACAGGGATATGGCTACACCTTC
CSDGQGYGYTF
>TRBJ2-7|TRBV6-5|TRBD1|few
TGTGCCAGCAGTGTCGTACAGGGGGCGGGGGAGCAGTACTTC
CASSVVQGAGEQYF
>TRBJ1-3|TRBV6-6|.|many
TGTGCCACAGGCCAAGGGAACCTCGGAAACACCATATATTTT
CATGQGNLGNTIYF
>TRBJ2-5|TRBV12-3/TRBV12-4|TRBD2|.
TGTGCCAGCAGTCTAACCGGGGGGGCCCAAGAGACCCAGTACTTC
CASSLTGGAQETQYF
>TRBJ1-4|TRBV10-3|.|few
TGTGCCATCAGTGAGAATCCAAATGAAGAACTGTTTTTT
CAISENPNEELFF
>TRBJ2-2|TRBV7-2|.|.
TGTGCCAGCAGCCTACCAGCTGGCACCGGGGAGCTGTTTTTT
CASSLPAGTGELFF
>TRBJ2-2|TRBV19|.|once
TGTGCCAGTAGTATACGGGGAGGTGGTACCGGGGAGCTGTTTTTT
CASSIRGGGTGELFF
>TRBJ1-1|TRBV6-6|.|.
TGTGCCAGCAGCCGCGAGGGGGGGCGAGGGACTGAAGCTTTCTTT
CASSREGGRGTEAFF
>TRBJ2-1|TRBV20-1|.|.
TGCAGTGCCAACGACGCCCTCTCTGGGTACAATGAGCAGTTCTTC
CSANDALSGYNEQFF
>TRBJ1-5|TRBV19|TRBD1|.
TGTGCCAGTAGTGTTGGACAGGGGGCCTTCCATAGCAATCAGCCCCAGCATTTT
CASSVGQGAFHSNQPQHF
>TRBJ1-1|TRBV7-9|.|many
TGTGCCAGCAGCCAGAACAGGGACTTGAACACTGAAGCTTTCTTT
CASSQNRDLNTEAFF
>TRBJ1-1|TRBV6-5|.|few
TGTGCCAGCAGTTTATTCGGACTTGAGAACACTGAAGCTTTCTTT
CASSLFGLENTEAFF
>TRBJ1-1|TRBV10-3|.|many
TGTGCCATCAGTGAGCCTTCACAGGGAACTGAAGCTTTCTTT
CAISEPSQGTEAFF
>TRBJ1-1|TRBV6-5|.|.
TGTGCCAGCAGGTTCCGAATGGTCGGCACTGAAGCTTTCTTT
CASRFRMVGTEAFF
>TRBJ1-6|TRBV2|.|.
TGTGCCAGCAGTGAAAGGGCGGGACAAACTAATTCACCCCTCCACTTT
CASSERAGQTNSPLHF
>TRBJ1-1|TRBV20-1|.|few
TGCAGTACCGTCCCTGAAGCTTTCTTT
CSTVPEAFF
>TRBJ1-4|TRBV7-2|.|.
TGTGCCAGCAGCTCGGCCTCCGGGTCTACTAATGAAAAACTGTTTTTT
CASSSASGSTNEKLFF
>TRBJ1-3|TRBV20-1|TRBD1|many
TGCAGTGCCAGACAGGGGACCGGAAACACCATATATTTT
CSARQGTGNTIYF
>TRBJ2-5|TRBV4-3|.|few
TGCGCCAGCAGCCAAGAAAGGGCAGTGGAGGAGACCCAGTACTTC
CASSQERAVEETQYF
>TRBJ2-5|TRBV20-1|TRBD2|.
TGCAGTGCTAGTGGGGGACTAGCGGGAGAGACCCAGTACTTC
CSASGGLAGETQYF
>TRBJ1-6|TRBV25-1|.|.
TGTGCCAGCAAGTGGCTGGATTTACCCCTCCACTTT
CASKWLDLPLHF
>TRBJ2-5|TRBV6-1|.|.
TGTGCCAGCATCCAAGGGTTTCCCGGAGGGACCCAGTACTTC
CASIQGFPGGTQYF
>TRBJ2-5|TRBV4-1|TRBD2|few
TGCGCCAGCAGCCAAGATCAGGGGACTAGCGGAGTCCAAGAGACCCAGTACTTC
CASSQDQGTSGVQETQYF
>TRBJ2-7|TRBV7-2|.|many
TGTGCCAGCAGCTGGACAGCCGTCTACGAGCAGTACTTC
CASSWTAVYEQYF
>TRBJ2-2|TRBV7-9|.|.
TGTGCCAGCAGCTTAGAAGGACCCGACACCGGGGAGCTGTTTTTT
CASSLEGPDTGELFF